Below, 23 T cell receptor beta chains from the same sample are listed, as sequenced in a study of Ad26.COV2.S vaccination and SARS-CoV-2 variants. Generated by immunoSEQ multiplex PCR, the TCRdb table keeps only in-frame clones and is missing some. The sample consists of 350,000 to 500,000 clones, 90% of them appearing once. Noted treatment: about 20 received Ad26.COV2.S at low or high dose, single or two shots; about five received placebo; per-sample allocation not given. Day 63 after the first injection of vaccine or placebo was the sampling time. Sequencing was performed on peripheral blood, taken in a trial of Ad26.COV2.S vaccine versus placebo. The receptors shown here come from a person between 18 and 65 years old who received the Ad26.COV2.S COVID-19 vaccine or a placebo.

This rearrangement joins TRBV7-9 to TRBJ2-2, with D hard to call. Per germline, CDR1 SEHNR and CDR2 FQNEAQ (reference sequence). Trimming removed 0 bases from V and 7 bases from J, with 9 bases in between. The CDR3 loop spans 14 amino acids. CDR3: CASSLAGPGGELFF. The CDR3 region has the DNA TGTGCCAGCAGCTTAGCAGGACCGGGCGGGGAGCTGTTTTTT.

This chain links TRBV14 with TRBJ1-4; the D gene is possibly TRBD1 (6 bases). Trimming cost V 4 bases and J 3 bases, with 12 bases left between them. The CDR3 loop spans 15 amino acids. Per germline, CDR1 SGHDN and CDR2 FVKESK. The chain's CDR3 is CASSLAGAANEKLFF. As DNA, the CDR3 is TGTGCCAGCAGCCTTGCAGGGGCTGCTAATGAAAAACTGTTTTTT.

This chain joins TRBV13 and TRBJ1-2; D gene ambiguous. There are 16 residues in the CDR3. The germline V and J ends were trimmed by 7 bases and 6 bases, with 24 bases remaining between them. Germline V gene data show CDR1 as PRHDT and CDR2 as FYEKMQ (reference sequence). The CDR3 DNA is TGTGCCAGCACAACGAAGGCGCCGGGTGATAAAAATGGCTACACCTTC. It yields the protein CASTTKAPGDKNGYTF.

CDR3 in DNA: TGTGCCAGCAGCTTAACCCGTGGGGTATTCTACGAGCAGTACTTC. Protein: CASSLTRGVFYEQYF. The J gene is TRBJ2-7, the V gene TRBV7-8; D gene uncertain. CDR1 is SGHVS and CDR2 is FQNEAQ in the germline V gene. The CDR3 has 15 amino acids. V lost 2 bases to trimming and J lost 3 bases, with 14 bases between them.

This chain uses TRBV4-3 with TRBJ2-3; D may be TRBD2 (6 bases). The germline gives CDR1 LGHNA, CDR2 YSLEER. The germline V and J ends were trimmed by 0 bases and 0 bases, with 13 bases remaining between them. The CDR3 totals 17 residues. CDR3 in DNA: TGCGCCAGCAGCCAAGACAGGGTACTAGCTAGCACAGATACGCAGTATTTT. Translating it yields CASSQDRVLASTDTQYF.

This chain links TRBV5-1 with TRBJ2-5, with D possibly being TRBD2 (5 bases). Trimming removed 0 bases at V and 5 bases at J, with 11 bases between. CDR1 is SGHRS, CDR2 YFSETQ, per germline. CDR3 length equals 14 residues. The CDR3 spells CASSLGDQRETQYF. Here the CDR3 DNA reads TGCGCCAGCAGCTTGGGAGACCAGCGGGAGACCCAGTACTTC.

The table lists this clone with a few counts. The chain couples TRBV28 to TRBJ2-1; D unresolved. Trimming removed 6 bases from V and 0 bases from J, with 21 bases in between. The CDR3 is made up of 18 amino acids. CDR1 is MDHEN and CDR2 is SYDVKM in the germline V gene. The CDR3 coding sequence is TGTGCCAGCAGAAGTGTAGTACGCCTCCAGAGCTCCTACAATGAGCAGTTCTTC. Translated: CASRSVVRLQSSYNEQFF.

This sequence joins TRBV27 and TRBJ2-7; 10 bases align to TRBD2. The CDR3 covers 14 residues. With V trimmed by 3 bases and J by 3 bases, 2 bases remained unmatched. Germline V lookup: CDR1 MNHEY, CDR2 SMNVEV (reference sequence). The DNA for the CDR3 is TGTGCCAGCAGTTTGGCTAGCGGGAGCTACGAGCAGTACTTC. Amino acids: CASSLASGSYEQYF.

Details on this clone: Other DNA sequences within the sample encode an identical CDR3. The chain employs TRBV12-3 or TRBV12-4 and TRBJ1-2; D remains unclear. Trimming pared 6 bases from V and 0 bases from J, leaving 5 bases between. CDR3 length: 12 residues. CDR3 residues: CASSQTNYGYTF. For the CDR3, the DNA is TGTGCCAGCAGCCAGACTAACTATGGCTACACCTTC.

This clone was seen once. J is TRBJ1-1 and V is TRBV7-9; D is unresolved. Per the germline V gene, CDR1 is SEHNR and CDR2 is FQNEAQ (reference sequence). The CDR3 extends over 15 amino acids. V was clipped by 5 bases and J by 2 bases, with 15 bases between them. CDR3 sequence reads: CASSVGDISNTEAFF. The CDR3 DNA reads as TGTGCCAGCAGCGTGGGAGACATTTCCAACACTGAAGCTTTCTTT.

The J gene is TRBJ2-5, the V gene TRBV6-5; D is undetermined. Germline-derived CDR1 and CDR2 are MNHEY and SVGAGI. CDR3 length: 10 amino acids. Trimming pared 10 bases from V and 2 bases from J, leaving 5 bases between. Here the CDR3 reads CANIQETQYF. The CDR3 nucleotides read TGTGCCAACATTCAAGAGACCCAGTACTTC.

V gene TRBV4-2 combines with J gene TRBJ2-5, with TRBD1 matching over 10 bases. V lost 4 bases and J lost 4; bases outside the gene matches: 15. CDR3 length: 18 amino acids. CDR1 is LGHNA, CDR2 YNFKEQ, per germline. The CDR3 protein is CASSPHPDRGRTSETQYF. The CDR3 DNA reads TGTGCCAGCAGCCCTCACCCCGACAGGGGGCGAACCTCAGAGACCCAGTACTTC.

V is TRBV3-1 (or the pseudogene TRBV3-2) and J is TRBJ2-7; D remains ambiguous. The CDR3 loop spans 15 amino acids. In germline, CDR1 is LGHDT, CDR2 YNNKEL (reference sequence). V gave up 4 bases and J gave up 0 bases, with 13 bases separating them. The CDR3 loop is CASSPQRPSSYEQYF. The CDR3 DNA sequence: TGTGCCAGCAGCCCCCAAAGGCCGAGCTCCTACGAGCAGTACTTC.

Only one count was recorded for this clone. The chain employs TRBV19 and TRBJ2-2; D tentatively fits TRBD1 or TRBD2 (5 bases each). Trimming removed 7 bases from V and 6 bases from J, with 12 bases in between. The germline V gene has CDR1 LNHDA and CDR2 SQIVND (reference sequence). The CDR3 loop spans 13 amino acids. This chain's CDR3 is CASNLLGAGELFF. Written as DNA, the CDR3 is TGTGCCAGTAATCTCTTGGGGGCCGGGGAGCTGTTTTTT.

This clone was observed a handful of times. The chain links TRBV4-3 to TRBJ2-1; 8 bases are shared with TRBD1. This CDR3 spans 13 amino acids. V was pared by 5 bases and J by 9 bases, with 6 bases of the junction left unmatched. Germline loops: CDR1 LGHNA, CDR2 YSLEER. The CDR3 sequence is CASSVIRGREQFF. The CDR3 nucleotides are TGCGCCAGCAGCGTAATCAGGGGGCGTGAGCAGTTCTTC.

The genes are TRBV19 and TRBJ2-6, with 7 positions matching TRBD1. The V segment lost 6 bases and the J segment 3 bases; nucleotides outside the gene matches: 11. The CDR3 has 17 amino acids. Germline CDR1 reads LNHDA; CDR2 reads SQIVND (reference sequence). The CDR3: CASSTYRGLSGANVLTF. The CDR3 nucleotides are TGTGCCAGTAGCACTTACAGGGGCCTCAGTGGGGCCAACGTCCTGACTTTC. The full variable domain, with the rest looked up from reference TRBV19 and TRBJ2-6, is DGGITQSPKYLFRKEGQNVTLSCEQNLNHDAMYWYRQDPGQGLRLIYYSQIVNDFQKGDIAEGYSVSREKKESFPLTVTSAQKNPTAFYLCASSTYRGLSGANVLTFGAGSRLTVL.

The chain employs TRBV27 and TRBJ2-7, with D uncertain. The CDR3 contains 16 residues. V lost 2 bases and J 5 bases, leaving 19 bases between the germline ends. From germline, CDR1 is MNHEY and CDR2 SMNVEV (reference sequence). The CDR3: CASSLQPLGMGDEQYF. The CDR3 nucleotides are TGTGCCAGCAGTTTACAACCCCTAGGTATGGGCGACGAGCAGTACTTC.

There are a few counts of this clone. J is TRBJ2-1 and V is TRBV3-1 (or the pseudogene TRBV3-2), with 7 bases aligning to TRBD2. This CDR3 has 15 residues. V shed 6 bases, J shed 0 bases, and the junction held 5 bases outside the gene matches. The germline gives CDR1 LGHDT, CDR2 YNNKEL (reference sequence). CDR3 residues: CASRRTSDSYNEQFF. Written as DNA, the CDR3 is TGTGCCAGCAGGCGAACTAGCGACTCCTACAATGAGCAGTTCTTC.

The rearrangement joins TRBV21-1 to TRBJ2-1; the D call TRBD1 from the table was never checked on the DNA. TRBV21-1 is shown as a pseudogene. CDR3 length: 14 residues. CDR3 nucleotide sequence: TGTGCCAGCAGTAAAGACCAGGGTCACGATGAGCAGTTCTTC. It yields the protein CASSKDQGHDEQFF.

CDR3 in DNA: TGTGCCAGCAGCCCCGGACAGGCTCCAGGGGACACCGGGGAGCTGTTTTTT. Residues: CASSPGQAPGDTGELFF. The chain employs TRBV5-4 and TRBJ2-2; TRBD1 aligns across 7 bases. The V gene end was trimmed by 4 bases and the J gene end by 3 bases; junction bases not matched to a gene: 12. This CDR3 region has 17 residues. The germline V gene encodes CDR1 SGHNT and CDR2 YYREEE (reference sequence). Drawing the rest from reference TRBV5-4 and TRBJ2-2, the complete variable domain is ETGVTQSPTHLIKTRGQQVTLRCSSQSGHNTVSWYQQALGQGPQFIFQYYREEENGRGNFPPRFSGLQFPNYSSELNVNALELDDSALYLCASSPGQAPGDTGELFFGEGSRLTVL.

This clone occurred once. The chain's CDR3 is CASSLTVSYNEQFF. The CDR3 DNA follows: TGTGCCAGCAGCTTGACAGTCTCCTACAATGAGCAGTTCTTC. The chain joins TRBV11-1 to TRBJ2-1; D might be TRBD1 (5 bases). CDR3 length: 14 amino acids. CDR1 SGHAT and CDR2 FQDESV come from the germline V gene (reference sequence). Trimming cost V 3 bases and J 0 bases, with 6 bases left between them.

This clone was seen a single time. This chain connects TRBV4-1 to TRBJ2-2, with 7 bases aligning to TRBD1. This CDR3 region has 15 residues. Germline CDR1 MGHRA, CDR2 YSYEKL. V trimming: 2 bases; J trimming: 4 bases; junction bases outside the gene matches: 4. Here the CDR3 DNA reads TGCGCCAGCAGCCAACCAGACAGGGCCACCGGGGAGCTGTTTTTT. Its translation is CASSQPDRATGELFF.

This clone was seen more than once but under ten times. As DNA, the CDR3 is TGTGCCAGCAGCACAGGACAGGCGTACAATGAGCAGTTCTTC. This codes for CASSTGQAYNEQFF. This chain joins TRBV7-2 and TRBJ2-1, with 7 bases aligning to TRBD1. The CDR3 has 14 amino acids. Trimming cost V 5 bases and J 4 bases; bases outside gene matches: 5. Germline V gene sequence: CDR1 SGHTA, CDR2 FQGNSA.